This T cell receptor (beta chain) was sequenced in a study of cytomegalovirus exposure and HLA in healthy donors. Comment on this clone: The antigen is not known.

PCR employed 60 Vbeta and 13 Jbeta primers. The repertoire was sequenced with immunoSEQ multiplex PCR; TCRdb's copy has only in-frame clones and lacks some. The sample lists around 54,000 clones, around 80% occurring once. The CDR3 spans 17 residues. Between the trimmed V and J ends, which lost 4 bases and 0 bases, there was a span of 13 bases. Germline CDR1 and CDR2: SNHLY and FYNNEI. General study findings and limits: In vitro data verified a few CMV-associated chains as specific for CMV antigens. A later analysis linked a missense variant in DCLRE1C to the trimming of TCR beta V and J genes.

The source material was PBMCs. The receptor was derived from a man aged 25 to 40 in good health and CMV-seropositive. The rearrangement links TRBV2 to TRBJ2-6; D unclear. The CDR3 is CASSGPFRGSGANVLTF. The CDR3 DNA sequence: TGTGCCAGCAGTGGACCGTTTCGCGGCTCTGGGGCCAACGTCCTGACTTTC.